These 22 T cell receptor beta chains were all obtained from the same sample, sequenced in a study of breast tumors, draining lymph nodes, adjacent tissues. TCRdb called the multiplex PCR reads again in MiXCR, with one record for every CDR3 protein. Seen here are roughly 130,000 distinct CDR3 sequences, 15% to 20% observed once, and the top ten hold 3.5% to 4.5%. Samples came from axillary lymph nodes draining the breast cancer. The sequencing sample was made of axillary lymph node tissue. These receptors originate from a female donor with breast cancer. Some clones in this sample may be carry-over from other donors' samples.

This clonotype was counted at least ten times. The CDR3 here is CASKRGDSYNSPLHF. DNA of the CDR3: TGCGCCAGCAAGAGAGGGGACTCCTATAATTCACCCCTCCACTTT. The gene calls are TRBV5-1 and TRBJ1-6, with a weak D call TRBD1 (5 bases). The CDR3 sequence is 15 residues long. Germline V gene sequence: CDR1 SGHRS, CDR2 YFSETQ. Deletions cut 6 bases from V and 0 bases from J, with 10 bases between.

Comments on this clonotype: A much larger clone differs from this one at a single base, so this may be a read error. The V gene is TRBV19, the J gene TRBJ2-3; tentatively, D is TRBD1 (8 bases). CDR1 is LNHDA and CDR2 is SQIVND in the germline V gene (reference sequence). The CDR3 contains 16 residues. Trimming cost V 3 bases and J 5 bases, with 18 bases left between them. The CDR3 loop reads CASSITGGGSQDTQYF. The CDR3 coding sequence is TGTGCCAGTAGTATTACAGGGGGAGGGTCTCAAGATACGCAGTATTTT.

This clonotype was seen repeatedly, ten times or more. The genes are TRBV7-2 and TRBJ2-7; 11 bases are a match to TRBD1. Trimming removed 3 bases from V and 5 bases from J; junction bases left unmatched: 3. The CDR3 sequence is 14 residues long. Germline V gives CDR1 SGHTA, CDR2 FQGNSA. DNA of the CDR3: TGTGCCAGCAGCTTCGGGACAGGGGGGAACGAGCAGTACTTC. Amino acid sequence: CASSFGTGGNEQYF.

This clonotype was seen many times. The chain links TRBV5-1 to TRBJ2-1, with no clear D. In germline, CDR1 is SGHRS, CDR2 YFSETQ. V lost 2 bases, J lost 1 base, and 10 bases lay in between. This CDR3 contains 15 residues. CDR3 sequence (DNA): TGCGCCAGCAGCTTCGGAGATGGGTCCTACAATGAGCAGTTCTTC. Protein product: CASSFGDGSYNEQFF.

On this clonotype itself: Possible read error: a much larger clone is one base away. A read error is likely, as this CDR3 ends without the conserved phenylalanine or tryptophan. This chain joins TRBV5-1 and TRBJ2-2; 9 positions agree with TRBD1. CDR3 size: 16 residues. V shed 3 bases, J shed 1 base, and the junction held 4 bases outside the gene matches. Germline CDR1 SGHRS, CDR2 YFSETQ. The CDR3 DNA reads as TGCGCCAGCAGCTCGGACAGGGGCCTGAACACCGGGGAGCTGTTTGTT. Its protein product is CASSSDRGLNTGELFV.

Details on this clonotype: With a much larger clone just one base away, this may be a read error. No conserved phenylalanine or tryptophan ends this CDR3, so it is likely a read error. This sequence joins TRBV30 and TRBJ1-2; TRBD1 aligns across 10 bases. CDR1 and CDR2 from the germline V gene are GTSNPN and SVGIG (reference sequence). Losses at the gene ends were 2 bases for V and 5 bases for J; bases not matched to a gene: 8. The CDR3 consists of 15 residues. This CDR3 reads CAWSPRDRGSYGYTL. DNA of the CDR3: TGTGCCTGGAGTCCCCGGGACAGGGGTTCATATGGCTACACCCTC.

This clonotype was observed at least ten times. The V and J genes are TRBV19 and TRBJ2-1; 10 positions match TRBD1. Germline loops: CDR1 LNHDA, CDR2 SQIVND (reference sequence). V gave up 5 bases and J gave up 5 bases; unmatched junction bases: 6. The CDR3 sequence is 15 residues long. The CDR3 spells CASSPDRGRDNEQFF. CDR3 nucleotide sequence: TGTGCCAGTAGTCCCGACAGGGGGCGCGACAATGAGCAGTTCTTC.

This clonotype appeared many times. J is TRBJ2-5 and V is TRBV12-3 or TRBV12-4; D gene uncertain. The CDR3 is 12 residues long. V lost 1 base, J lost 3 bases, and 3 bases lay in between. CDR3 sequence: CASSLVEETQYF. Written as DNA, the CDR3 is TGTGCCAGCAGTTTAGTAGAAGAGACCCAGTACTTC.

The chain uses TRBV20-1 and TRBJ2-4; D may be TRBD1 (6 bases). V gave up 4 bases and J gave up 3 bases, with 7 bases separating them. Germline CDR1 is DFQATT and CDR2 is SNEGSKA (reference sequence). The CDR3 totals 12 residues. CDR3 loop: CSATGDKNIQYF. CDR3 coding DNA: TGCAGTGCTACAGGGGACAAAAACATTCAGTACTTC.

About this clonotype itself: A much more abundant neighbour one base away suggests this may be a read error. J is TRBJ1-5 and V is TRBV6-1; TRBD1 might be the D (5 bases). The V gene's germline CDR1 is MNHNS and CDR2 SASEGT. V was trimmed by 11 bases and J by 5 bases, leaving 19 bases between them. The CDR3 covers 14 residues. The CDR3 reads CARTLNGADQPQHF. The CDR3 coding sequence is TGTGCCCGCACTCTTAATGGGGCCGATCAGCCCCAGCATTTT.

This clonotype has at least ten counts. The chain uses TRBV7-2 and TRBJ2-5; 12 nucleotides agree with TRBD2. J gave up 6 bases and V 3 bases, and 5 bases lay outside the gene matches. Germline V gene sequence: CDR1 SGHTA, CDR2 FQGNSA. CDR3 length: 15 amino acids. The CDR3 loop reads CASSFLAGGPQTQYF. As DNA, the CDR3 is TGTGCCAGCAGCTTTCTAGCGGGGGGGCCCCAGACCCAGTACTTC.

This clonotype was detected once. A single base separates this from a much larger clone, so it may be a read error. The V and J genes are TRBV2 and TRBJ1-5; D not resolved. V shed 8 bases and J shed 6 bases, with 11 bases lying between them. The germline CDR1 and CDR2 sequences are SNHLY and FYNNEI. The CDR3 extends over 12 amino acids. In nucleotides, the CDR3 is TGTGCCAGCCGTGGTAGCGTTCAGCCCCAGCATTTT. Translating gives CASRGSVQPQHF.

On this clonotype: A read error may be the cause here, since a much bigger clone is one base away. The CDR3 bases are TGTGCCAGCAGCCAAGAACGACGGGTATACAATGAGCAGTTCTTC. As protein: CASSQERRVYNEQFF. The genes are TRBV4-2 and TRBJ2-1; D is uncertain. The CDR3 length is 15 residues. V lost 0 bases and J 4 bases, leaving 10 bases between the germline ends. Germline lookup yields CDR1 LGHNA and CDR2 YNFKEQ.

This clonotype was recorded many times. The J gene is TRBJ2-3, the V gene TRBV9, with TRBD2 matching 12 bases. The germline V gene has CDR1 SGDLS and CDR2 YYNGEE. This CDR3 contains 18 residues. V lost 4 bases and J lost 2; bases outside the gene matches: 11. As DNA, the CDR3 is TGTGCCAGCAGCCCTACACTACTAGCGGGAGGAGTCACAGATACGCAGTATTTT. Translating gives CASSPTLLAGGVTDTQYF.

This clonotype was observed at least ten times. The rearrangement links TRBV2 to TRBJ1-6; D remains unclear. There are 11 residues in the CDR3. The germline V gene encodes CDR1 SNHLY and CDR2 FYNNEI. V was clipped by 4 bases and J by 9 bases, with 4 bases between them. DNA of the CDR3: TGTGCCAGCAGTGTGGTTTCACCCCTCCACTTT. Its translation is CASSVVSPLHF.

This clonotype was seen just once. The junction differs from germline at one of its ends, possibly a read error. V gene TRBV27 combines with J gene TRBJ2-2; 8 positions match TRBD2. The CDR3 loop spans 15 amino acids. CDR1 is MNHEY, CDR2 SMNVEV, per germline (reference sequence). The chain's CDR3 is CASSWSGGYTGGLFF. The CDR3, as DNA: TGTGCCAGCAGTTGGAGCGGGGGTTACACCGGGGGGCTGTTTTTT.

This clonotype was found many times. At one of its ends the junction is not consistent with the germline gene, which may arise from a read error. The genes are TRBV7-8 and TRBJ2-3; TRBD2 matches at 10 bases. The length of the CDR3 is 15 residues. CDR1 is SGHVS and CDR2 is FQNEAQ in the germline V gene. CDR3 DNA sequence: TGTGCCAGCAGCCTAGCGGGGGCCCGCTCAGATACGCAGTATTTT. Residues: CASSLAGARSDTQYF.

Turning to this clonotype: This may be a read error, as it is one base from a much larger clone. The chain has TRBV6-5 and TRBJ2-3; 9 nucleotides match TRBD2. There are 14 residues in the CDR3. The germline V gene has CDR1 MNHEY and CDR2 SVGAGI. V lost 6 bases and J lost 3; bases outside the gene matches: 4. CDR3 in DNA: TGTGCCAGCAGAGGCCTAGCGGGAACAGATACGCAGTATTTT. As protein: CASRGLAGTDTQYF.

Many counts were recorded for this clonotype. The rearrangement uses TRBV20-1 and TRBJ2-5; 7 positions agree with TRBD1. Germline CDR1 reads DFQATT; CDR2 reads SNEGSKA (reference sequence). The V and J ends lost 6 bases and 0 bases, in that order; junction bases with no gene match: 13. The CDR3 consists of 16 residues. Here the CDR3 DNA reads TGCAGTGCATCATCACGCCAAACAGGGGACCAAGAGACCCAGTACTTC. Translation: CSASSRQTGDQETQYF.

Many counts were recorded for this clonotype. V gene TRBV3-1 combines with J gene TRBJ2-7; 12 nucleotides line up with TRBD2. Germline loops: CDR1 LGHDT, CDR2 YNNKEL (reference sequence). This CDR3 has 15 amino acids. V lost 3 bases and J lost 2; bases outside the gene matches: 2. The CDR3 loop is CASSQRTSGTYEQYF. In DNA form, the CDR3 reads TGTGCCAGCAGCCAGAGGACTAGCGGGACCTACGAGCAGTACTTC.

The V and J genes are TRBV30 and TRBJ2-2, with D tentatively TRBD2 (6 bases). V was trimmed by 0 bases and J by 4 bases, leaving 15 bases between them. Looked up from germline, CDR1 is GTSNPN and CDR2 is SVGIG (reference sequence). The CDR3 consists of 16 residues. The CDR3 spells CAWSVDGRGRTGELFF. The CDR3, as DNA: TGTGCCTGGAGTGTTGATGGGCGGGGTCGCACCGGGGAGCTGTTTTTT.

This clonotype has ten or more counts. The chain carries TRBV5-1 and TRBJ2-7; 7 bases match TRBD1. This CDR3 has 17 amino acids. The germline V gene encodes CDR1 SGHRS and CDR2 YFSETQ. V lost 1 base and J lost 0; bases outside the gene matches: 10. The CDR3 here is CASSLLPSGDSSYEQYF. The DNA of the CDR3 is TGCGCCAGCAGCTTGTTACCAAGTGGGGACAGCTCCTACGAGCAGTACTTC.